Below, one T cell receptor (beta chain) is given with its context. Its antigen is not known. The record originates from a study of radiotherapy plus CTLA-4 blockade in lung cancer. Study in general: Disease control reached more than 30%, with objective responses in over 15%. Points from the study as a whole: Among blood TCR repertoires after radiotherapy plus ipilimumab, tumor-derived clones expanded. How blood T cell clones changed early, along with interferon-beta, reportedly forecast response best.

CDR3 size: 14 residues. V lost 7 bases to trimming and J lost 7 bases; unmatched junction nucleotides: 13. Germline V gives CDR1 SQVTM, CDR2 ANQGSEA. Generated by immunoSEQ multiplex PCR, the TCRdb table keeps only in-frame clones and is missing some. Among approximately 83,000 clones listed, over 70% were seen once. The TCR originated in a human donor with non-small cell lung cancer who had a partial response to radiotherapy plus ipilimumab. Some clones in this sample may be carry-over from other donors' samples. The sequences come from peripheral blood, collected from a patient treated with radiotherapy plus ipilimumab. The chain links TRBV29-1 to TRBJ2-1, with 7 nucleotides matching TRBD2. The CDR3 protein is CSGEAGREGNEQFF. DNA of the CDR3: TGCAGCGGCGAAGCGGGGAGAGAGGGAAATGAGCAGTTCTTC.